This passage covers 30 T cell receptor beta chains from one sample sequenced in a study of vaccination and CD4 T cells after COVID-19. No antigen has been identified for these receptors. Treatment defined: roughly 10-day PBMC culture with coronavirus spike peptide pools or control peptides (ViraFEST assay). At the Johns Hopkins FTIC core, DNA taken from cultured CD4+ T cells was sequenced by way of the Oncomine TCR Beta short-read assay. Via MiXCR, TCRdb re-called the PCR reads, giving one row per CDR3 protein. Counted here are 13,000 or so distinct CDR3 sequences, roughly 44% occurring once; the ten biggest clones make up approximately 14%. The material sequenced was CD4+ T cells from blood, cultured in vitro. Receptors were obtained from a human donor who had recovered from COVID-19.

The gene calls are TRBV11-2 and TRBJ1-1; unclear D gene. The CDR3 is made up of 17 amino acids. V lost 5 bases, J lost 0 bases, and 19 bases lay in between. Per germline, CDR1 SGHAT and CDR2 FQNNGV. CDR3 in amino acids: CASSPADPIQLNTEAFF. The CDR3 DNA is TGTGCCAGCAGCCCCGCTGACCCAATTCAACTGAACACTGAAGCTTTCTTT.

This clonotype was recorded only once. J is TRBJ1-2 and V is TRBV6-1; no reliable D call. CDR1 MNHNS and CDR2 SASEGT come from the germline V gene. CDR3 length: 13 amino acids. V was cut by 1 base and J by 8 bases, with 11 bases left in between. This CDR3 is CASSEVNGAGYTF. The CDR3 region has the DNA TGTGCCAGCAGTGAAGTGAACGGTGCAGGCTACACCTTC.

DNA for the CDR3: TGTGCCAGCAGTGAAGGGACAGGGGGCTACAATGAGCAGTTCTTC. Protein sequence: CASSEGTGGYNEQFF. V gene TRBV6-4 combines with J gene TRBJ2-1; 11 bases map to TRBD1. There are 15 residues in the CDR3. V shed 3 bases and J 3 bases; nucleotides not matched to a gene: 1. Germline CDR1 MRHNA, CDR2 SNTAGT.

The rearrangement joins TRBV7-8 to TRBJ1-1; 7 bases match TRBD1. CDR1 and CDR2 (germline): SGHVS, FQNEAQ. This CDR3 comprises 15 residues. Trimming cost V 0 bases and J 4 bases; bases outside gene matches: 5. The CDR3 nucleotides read TGTGCCAGCAGCTTAGCAGGGGGCGGGAGCACTGAAGCTTTCTTT. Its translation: CASSLAGGGSTEAFF.

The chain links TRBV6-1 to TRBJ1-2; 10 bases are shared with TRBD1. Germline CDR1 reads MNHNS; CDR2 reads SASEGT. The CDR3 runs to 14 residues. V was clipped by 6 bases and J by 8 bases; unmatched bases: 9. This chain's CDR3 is CASSPGTGDDGYTF. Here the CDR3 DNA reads TGTGCCAGCAGCCCCGGGACAGGGGATGACGGCTACACCTTC.

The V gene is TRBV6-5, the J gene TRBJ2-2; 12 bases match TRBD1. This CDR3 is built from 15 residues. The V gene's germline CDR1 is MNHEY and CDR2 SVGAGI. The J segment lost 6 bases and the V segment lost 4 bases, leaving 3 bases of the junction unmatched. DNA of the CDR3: TGTGCCAGCAGTTGGGACAGGGGGCGCCCCGGGGAGCTGTTTTTT. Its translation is CASSWDRGRPGELFF.

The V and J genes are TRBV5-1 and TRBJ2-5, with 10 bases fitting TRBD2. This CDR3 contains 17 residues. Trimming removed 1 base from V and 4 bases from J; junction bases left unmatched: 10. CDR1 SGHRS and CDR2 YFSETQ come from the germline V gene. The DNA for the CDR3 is TGCGCCAGCAGCTTGCGTGCTAGCGGGGGTTTTTCAGAGACCCAGTACTTC. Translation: CASSLRASGGFSETQYF.

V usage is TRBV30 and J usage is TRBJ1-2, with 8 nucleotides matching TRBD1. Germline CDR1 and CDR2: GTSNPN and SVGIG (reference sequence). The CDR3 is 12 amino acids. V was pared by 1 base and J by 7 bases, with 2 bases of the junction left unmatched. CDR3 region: CAWSATGGGYTF. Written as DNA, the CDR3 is TGTGCCTGGAGTGCTACAGGGGGTGGCTACACCTTC.

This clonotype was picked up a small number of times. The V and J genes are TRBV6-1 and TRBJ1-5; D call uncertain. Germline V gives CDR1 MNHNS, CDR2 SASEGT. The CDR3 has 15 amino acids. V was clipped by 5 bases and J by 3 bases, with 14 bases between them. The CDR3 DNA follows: TGTGCCAGCAGTCGGGTACAGTCTTACAATCAGCCCCAGCATTTT. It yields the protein CASSRVQSYNQPQHF.

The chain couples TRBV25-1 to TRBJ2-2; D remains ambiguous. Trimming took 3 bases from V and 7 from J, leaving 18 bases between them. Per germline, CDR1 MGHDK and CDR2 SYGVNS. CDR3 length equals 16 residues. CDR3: CASSDGRPLWVGELFF. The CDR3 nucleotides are TGTGCCAGCAGTGACGGACGACCTTTATGGGTCGGGGAGCTGTTTTTT.

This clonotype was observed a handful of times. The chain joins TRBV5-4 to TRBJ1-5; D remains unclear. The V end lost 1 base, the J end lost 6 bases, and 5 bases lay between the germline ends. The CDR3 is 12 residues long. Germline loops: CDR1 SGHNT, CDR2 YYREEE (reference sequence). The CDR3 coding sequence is TGTGCCAGCAGCTTGCCTGGTCAGCCCCAGCATTTT. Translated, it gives CASSLPGQPQHF.

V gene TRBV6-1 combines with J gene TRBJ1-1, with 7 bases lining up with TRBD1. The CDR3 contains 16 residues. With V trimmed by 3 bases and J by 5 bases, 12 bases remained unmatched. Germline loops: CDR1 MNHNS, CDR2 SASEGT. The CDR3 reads CASSERQGRGGTEAFF. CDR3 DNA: TGTGCCAGCAGTGAGCGACAGGGTCGAGGAGGAACTGAAGCTTTCTTT.

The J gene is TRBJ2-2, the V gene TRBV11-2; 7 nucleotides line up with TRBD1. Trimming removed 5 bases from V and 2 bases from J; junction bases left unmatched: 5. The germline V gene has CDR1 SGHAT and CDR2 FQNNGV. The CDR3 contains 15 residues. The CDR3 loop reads CASSRRQGNTGELFF. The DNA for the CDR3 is TGTGCCAGCAGCCGCCGACAGGGAAACACCGGGGAGCTGTTTTTT.

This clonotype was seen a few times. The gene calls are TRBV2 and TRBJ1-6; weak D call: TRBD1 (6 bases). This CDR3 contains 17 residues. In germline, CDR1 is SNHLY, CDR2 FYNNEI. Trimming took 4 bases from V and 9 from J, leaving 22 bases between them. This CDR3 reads CASSVPDRWQGGSPLHF. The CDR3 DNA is TGTGCCAGCAGTGTTCCTGACAGGTGGCAAGGGGGTTCACCCCTCCACTTT.

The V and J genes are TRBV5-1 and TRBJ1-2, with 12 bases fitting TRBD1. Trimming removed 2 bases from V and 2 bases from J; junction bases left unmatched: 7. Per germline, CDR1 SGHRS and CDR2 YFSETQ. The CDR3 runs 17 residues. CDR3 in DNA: TGCGCCAGCAGCTTCCGCCCCGGGACAGGGGGCAACTATGGCTACACCTTC. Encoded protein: CASSFRPGTGGNYGYTF.

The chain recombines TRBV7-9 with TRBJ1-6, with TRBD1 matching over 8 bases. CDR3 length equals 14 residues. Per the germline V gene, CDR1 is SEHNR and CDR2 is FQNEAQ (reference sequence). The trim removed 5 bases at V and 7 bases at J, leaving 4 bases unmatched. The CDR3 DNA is TGTGCCAGCAGCCTGACAGGGGACAATTCACCCCTCCACTTT. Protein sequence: CASSLTGDNSPLHF.

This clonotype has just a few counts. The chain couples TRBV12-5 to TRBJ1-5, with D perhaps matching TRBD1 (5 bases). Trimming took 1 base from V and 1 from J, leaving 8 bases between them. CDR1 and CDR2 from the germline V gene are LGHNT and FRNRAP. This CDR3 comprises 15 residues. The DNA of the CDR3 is TGTGCTAGTGGTTTGGGGGGGGGAAGCAATCAGCCCCAGCATTTT. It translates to CASGLGGGSNQPQHF.

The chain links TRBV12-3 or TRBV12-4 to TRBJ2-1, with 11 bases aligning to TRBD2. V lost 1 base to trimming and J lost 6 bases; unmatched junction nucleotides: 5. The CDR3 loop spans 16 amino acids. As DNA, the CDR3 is TGTGCCAGCAGTTTAGTTTCTAGCGGGGGGCGCAATGAGCAGTTCTTC. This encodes CASSLVSSGGRNEQFF.

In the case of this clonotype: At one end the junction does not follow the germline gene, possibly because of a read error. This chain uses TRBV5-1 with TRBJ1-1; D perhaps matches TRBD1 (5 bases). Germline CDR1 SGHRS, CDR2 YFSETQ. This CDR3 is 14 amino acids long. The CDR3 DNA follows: TGCGCCAGCAGATTGGACACACAGAGCGCTGAAGCTTTCTTT. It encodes CASRLDTQSAEAFF. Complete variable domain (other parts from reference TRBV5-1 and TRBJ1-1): KAGVTQTPRYLIKTRGQQVTLSCSPISGHRSVSWYQQTPGQGLQFLFEYFSETQRNKGNFPGRFSGRQFSNSRSEMNVSTLELGDSALYLCASRLDTQSAEAFFGQGTRLTVV.

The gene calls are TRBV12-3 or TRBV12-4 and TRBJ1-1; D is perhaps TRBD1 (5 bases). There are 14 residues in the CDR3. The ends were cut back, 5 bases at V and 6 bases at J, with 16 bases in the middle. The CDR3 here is CASSPTDFNPEAFF. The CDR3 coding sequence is TGTGCCAGCAGTCCGACAGACTTTAACCCTGAAGCTTTCTTT.

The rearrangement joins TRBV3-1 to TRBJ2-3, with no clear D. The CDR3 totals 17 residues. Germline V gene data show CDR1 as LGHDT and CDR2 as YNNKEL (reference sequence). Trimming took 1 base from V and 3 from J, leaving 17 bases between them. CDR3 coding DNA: TGTGCCAGCAGCCAAGGGAGCCCCAGCGTTTGGACAGATACGCAGTATTTT. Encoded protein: CASSQGSPSVWTDTQYF.

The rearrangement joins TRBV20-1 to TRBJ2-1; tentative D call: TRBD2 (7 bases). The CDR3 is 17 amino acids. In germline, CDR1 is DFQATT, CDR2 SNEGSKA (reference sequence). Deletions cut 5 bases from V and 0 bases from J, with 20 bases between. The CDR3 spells CSALLRGGDGSYNEQFF. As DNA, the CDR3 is TGCAGTGCTTTGCTAAGGGGGGGGGATGGCTCCTACAATGAGCAGTTCTTC.

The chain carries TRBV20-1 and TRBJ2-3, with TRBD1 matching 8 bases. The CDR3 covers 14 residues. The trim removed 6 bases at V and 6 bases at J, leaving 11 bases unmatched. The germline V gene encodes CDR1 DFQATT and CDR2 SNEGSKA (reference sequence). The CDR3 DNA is TGCAGTGCATCAGACAGGGGTCAGCTTGATACGCAGTATTTT. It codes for CSASDRGQLDTQYF.

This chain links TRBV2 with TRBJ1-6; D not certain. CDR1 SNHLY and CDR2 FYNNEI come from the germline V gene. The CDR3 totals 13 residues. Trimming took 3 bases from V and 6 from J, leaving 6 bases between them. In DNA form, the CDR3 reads TGTGCCAGCAGTGAGGAAGTTAATTCACCCCTCCACTTT. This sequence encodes CASSEEVNSPLHF.

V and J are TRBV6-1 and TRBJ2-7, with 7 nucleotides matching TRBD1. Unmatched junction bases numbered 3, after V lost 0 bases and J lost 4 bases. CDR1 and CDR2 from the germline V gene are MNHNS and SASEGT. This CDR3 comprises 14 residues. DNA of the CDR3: TGTGCCAGCAGTGAAGCGGGACAGTTATACGAGCAGTACTTC. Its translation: CASSEAGQLYEQYF.

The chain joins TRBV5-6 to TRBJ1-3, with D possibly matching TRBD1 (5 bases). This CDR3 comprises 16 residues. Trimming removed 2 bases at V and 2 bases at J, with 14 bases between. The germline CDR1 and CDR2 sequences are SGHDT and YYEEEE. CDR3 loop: CASSFQGGPTGNTIYF. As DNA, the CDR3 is TGTGCCAGCAGCTTCCAGGGAGGTCCGACTGGAAACACCATATATTTT.

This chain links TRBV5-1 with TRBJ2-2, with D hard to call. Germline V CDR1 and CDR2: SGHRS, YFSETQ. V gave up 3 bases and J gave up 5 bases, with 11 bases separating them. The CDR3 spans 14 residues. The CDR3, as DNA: TGCGCCAGCAGCTCGGTCTGGAAGACCGGGGAGCTGTTTTTT. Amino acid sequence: CASSSVWKTGELFF.

The CDR3 sequence is CASSSQGVLSYNEQFF. CDR3 in DNA: TGTGCCAGCAGCTCCCAGGGGGTTTTGTCCTACAATGAGCAGTTCTTC. This rearrangement joins TRBV7-8 to TRBJ2-1, with TRBD1 matching over 7 bases. CDR3 size: 16 residues. Germline V gives CDR1 SGHVS, CDR2 FQNEAQ. Unmatched junction bases numbered 7, after V lost 4 bases and J lost 1 base.

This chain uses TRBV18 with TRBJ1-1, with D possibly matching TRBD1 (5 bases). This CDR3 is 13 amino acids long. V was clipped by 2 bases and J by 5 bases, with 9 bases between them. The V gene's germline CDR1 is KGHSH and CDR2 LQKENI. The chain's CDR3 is CASSPSAGTEAFF. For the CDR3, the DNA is TGTGCCAGCTCACCAAGCGCAGGGACTGAAGCTTTCTTT.

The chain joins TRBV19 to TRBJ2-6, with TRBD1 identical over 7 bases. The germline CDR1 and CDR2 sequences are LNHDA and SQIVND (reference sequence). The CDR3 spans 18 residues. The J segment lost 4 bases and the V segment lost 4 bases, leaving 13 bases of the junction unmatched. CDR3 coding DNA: TGTGCCAGTAGTAATGTAGGGGGCGTCCTACCCGGGGCCAACGTCCTGACTTTC. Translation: CASSNVGGVLPGANVLTF.